This T cell receptor beta chain originates from a study of control samples from healthy donors and cancer patients. Data came from immunoSEQ multiplex PCR; TCRdb stores just in-frame clones and leaves some out. This sample has 150,000 to 200,000 clones; roughly 90% occur once, and the top ten carry 12%. Specimen: blood. The receptor was isolated from a man aged 25 to 40 in good health.

CDR3 nucleotides: TGCGCCAGCAGCGCACTTACTAGCGGGAGGGCCGAGACCCAGTACTTC. Its translation is CASSALTSGRAETQYF. The chain links TRBV5-1 to TRBJ2-5; 13 positions agree with TRBD2. V lost 4 bases and J lost 5; bases outside the gene matches: 8. Germline assignment: CDR1 SGHRS and CDR2 YFSETQ. The CDR3 has 16 residues.